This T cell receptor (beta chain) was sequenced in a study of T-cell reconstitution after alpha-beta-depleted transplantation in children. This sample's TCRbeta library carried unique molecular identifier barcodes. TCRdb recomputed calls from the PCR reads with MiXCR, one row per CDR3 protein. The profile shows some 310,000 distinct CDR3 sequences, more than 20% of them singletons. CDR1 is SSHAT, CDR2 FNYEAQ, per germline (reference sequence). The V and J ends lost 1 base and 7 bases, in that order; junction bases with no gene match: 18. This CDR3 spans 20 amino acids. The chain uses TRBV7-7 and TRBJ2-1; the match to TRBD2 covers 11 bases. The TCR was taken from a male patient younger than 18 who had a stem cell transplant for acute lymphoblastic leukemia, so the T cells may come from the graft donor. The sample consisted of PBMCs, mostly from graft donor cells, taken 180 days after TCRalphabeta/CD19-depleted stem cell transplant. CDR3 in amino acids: CASSLVLAVGLAGPRNEQFF. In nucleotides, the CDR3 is TGTGCCAGCAGCTTAGTGCTGGCGGTAGGACTAGCGGGCCCCAGGAATGAGCAGTTCTTC.